This T cell receptor (beta chain) stems from a study of cytomegalovirus exposure and HLA in healthy donors. Primers included in the PCR were 60 Vbeta and 13 Jbeta primers. Clones were sequenced by immunoSEQ multiplex PCR, and TCRdb holds only the in-frame ones, with some missing. Altogether approximately 190,000 clones are present, 80% to 85% being singletons, with the ten largest covering less than 7%. Each donor was healthy, and each was a bone marrow donor. This clone was picked up one time. Antigen: not known. Study-wide results and limits: The authors later linked a missense DCLRE1C variant to TCR beta V- and J-gene trimming. It is likely that the observed cluster of highly shared sequence variants was a sequencing artifact.

The sequence was collected from a man aged 35 to 55 in good health and CMV-seropositive. Sequencing input: PBMCs.

The chain's CDR3 is CASSTPSGGVTDTQYF. The CDR3 nucleotides read TGTGCCAGTAGTACCCCTAGCGGGGGGGTCACAGATACGCAGTATTTT. V is TRBV19 and J is TRBJ2-3; 12 positions agree with TRBD2. CDR1 and CDR2 (germline): LNHDA, SQIVND (reference sequence). The CDR3 is made up of 16 amino acids. The J segment lost 2 bases and the V segment lost 4 bases, leaving 4 bases of the junction unmatched.